This TCR beta chain derives from a study of cytomegalovirus exposure and HLA in healthy donors. Study-level results: Researchers counted 150 to 200 TCR beta chains as cytomegalovirus-associated.

For this clone: Its target is not known.

Both 60 Vbeta primers and 13 Jbeta primers went into the PCR. This table comes from immunoSEQ multiplex PCR, and its TCRdb copy is limited to in-frame clones, with some not included. The sample shows roughly 160,000 clones, about 80% of them seen only once. CDR1 MNHNS and CDR2 SASEGT come from the germline V gene. The trim removed 7 bases at V and 4 bases at J, leaving 9 bases unmatched. The CDR3 has 15 residues. The clonotype was recovered from a young man in good health and CMV-seropositive. This chain links TRBV6-1 with TRBJ2-1, with 8 nucleotides matching TRBD2. The sequenced material came from PBMCs. CDR3 sequence reads: CASTATSGLYNEQFF. CDR3 DNA sequence: TGTGCCAGCACCGCAACTAGCGGACTTTACAATGAGCAGTTCTTC.